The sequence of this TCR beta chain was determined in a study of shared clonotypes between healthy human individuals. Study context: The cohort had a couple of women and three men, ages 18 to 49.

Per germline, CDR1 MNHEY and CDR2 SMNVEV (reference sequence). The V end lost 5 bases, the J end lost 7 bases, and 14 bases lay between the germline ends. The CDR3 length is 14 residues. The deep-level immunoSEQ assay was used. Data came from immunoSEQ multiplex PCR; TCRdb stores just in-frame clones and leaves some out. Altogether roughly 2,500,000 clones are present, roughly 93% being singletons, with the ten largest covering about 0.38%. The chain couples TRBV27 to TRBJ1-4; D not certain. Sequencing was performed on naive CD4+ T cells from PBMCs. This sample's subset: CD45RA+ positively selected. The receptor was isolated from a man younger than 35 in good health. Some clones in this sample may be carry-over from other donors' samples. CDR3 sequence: CASSPQASFEKLFF. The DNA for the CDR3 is TGTGCCAGCAGTCCGCAGGCGTCTTTTGAAAAACTGTTTTTT.